These T cell receptor beta chains were read from a single sample in a study of patients and donors after allogeneic stem cell transplantation. TCRdb redid the calling of the RT-PCR reads with MiXCR, one entry per CDR3 protein. In the table there are 400,000 to 450,000 distinct CDR3 sequences, around 16% of which are singletons. Sequencing was done on a sample of blood, either unsorted or a sorted T cell fraction (not recorded which). These receptors originate from a human donor who was either an allogeneic HSCT recipient or a stem cell or donor lymphocyte infusion donor (not recorded which). It is not recorded whose cells these are; they may come from a transplant donor. The CDR3 runs from the conserved cysteine through the conserved F or W. Each record gives: D gene, clone size, J gene, V gene, CDR3 protein, CDR3 DNA. D genes are given only for firm matches. Rows give clone size only sometimes, using once, few, many, or a class for an expanded clone.

D: TRBD2; size: few; J: TRBJ2-2; V: TRBV7-8; CDR3: CASSLAGGPRAGELFF; DNA: TGTGCCAGCAGCTTAGCGGGAGGGCCTCGGGCCGGGGAGCTGTTTTTT
D: TRBD1; size: few; J: TRBJ2-5; V: TRBV5-1; CDR3: CASSRGDRPQETQYF; DNA: TGCGCCAGCAGCAGAGGGGACAGACCCCAAGAGACCCAGTACTTC
D: -; size: -; J: TRBJ2-1; V: TRBV9; CDR3: CARGDLDNEQFF; DNA: TGTGCCAGGGGAGATCTTGACAATGAGCAGTTCTTC
D: TRBD2; size: few; J: TRBJ2-1; V: TRBV4-1; CDR3: CASSLGTKRGSSYNEQFF; DNA: TGCGCCAGCAGCCTCGGGACCAAACGCGGGAGCTCCTACAATGAGCAGTTCTTC
D: TRBD1; size: -; J: TRBJ1-1; V: TRBV20-1; CDR3: CSASGTGDFTEAFF; DNA: TGCAGTGCTAGCGGGACAGGGGATTTCACTGAAGCTTTCTTT
D: -; size: -; J: TRBJ2-4; V: TRBV20-1; CDR3: CSARQGPIQYF; DNA: TGCAGTGCTAGACAGGGACCCATTCAGTACTTC
D: -; size: few; J: TRBJ1-5; V: TRBV6-1; CDR3: CASSRSRMVADQPQHF; DNA: TGTGCCAGCAGCCGAAGTCGTATGGTAGCGGATCAGCCCCAGCATTTT
D: -; size: few; J: TRBJ2-6; V: TRBV12-3/TRBV12-4; CDR3: CASSFGGPGANVLTF; DNA: TGTGCCAGCAGTTTCGGTGGGCCTGGGGCCAACGTCCTGACTTTC
D: -; size: -; J: TRBJ1-2; V: TRBV7-9; CDR3: CASRSDRVANYGYTF; DNA: TGTGCCAGCAGGAGCGACAGAGTAGCTAACTATGGCTACACCTTC
D: TRBD2; size: few; J: TRBJ2-3; V: TRBV9; CDR3: CASSVDLLAANTQYF; DNA: TGTGCCAGCAGCGTAGATCTCCTAGCGGCAAATACGCAGTATTTT
D: -; size: -; J: TRBJ2-1; V: TRBV30; CDR3: CAWSVRNWNEQFF; DNA: TGTGCCTGGAGTGTACGGAATTGGAATGAGCAGTTCTTC
D: -; size: -; J: TRBJ1-6; V: TRBV7-9; CDR3: CASSPPPANSPLHF; DNA: TGTGCCAGCAGCCCTCCTCCAGCTAATTCACCCCTCCACTTT
D: -; size: few; J: TRBJ1-1; V: TRBV5-1; CDR3: CANSLLSGMNTEAFF; DNA: TGCGCCAACAGCTTATTATCCGGTATGAACACTGAAGCTTTCTTT
D: TRBD1; size: -; J: TRBJ2-5; V: TRBV6-2/TRBV6-3; CDR3: CASSPLRDRKETQYF; DNA: TGTGCCAGCAGTCCCCTCCGGGACAGGAAAGAGACCCAGTACTTC
D: -; size: -; J: TRBJ2-7; V: TRBV18; CDR3: CASSPRGLGSYEQYF; DNA: TGTGCCAGCTCACCCCGGGGCCTTGGCTCCTACGAGCAGTACTTC
D: TRBD1; size: few; J: TRBJ2-2; V: TRBV9; CDR3: CASSEQGESGELFF; DNA: TGTGCCAGCAGCGAACAGGGGGAGTCCGGGGAGCTGTTTTTT
D: TRBD1; size: few; J: TRBJ2-3; V: TRBV11-2; CDR3: CASSLTLDRGTDTQYF; DNA: TGTGCCAGCAGCTTAACACTTGACAGGGGTACAGATACGCAGTATTTT
D: -; size: many; J: TRBJ1-3; V: TRBV6-5; CDR3: CASSYSARSGNTIYF; DNA: TGTGCCAGCAGTTACTCGGCGCGCTCTGGAAACACCATATATTTT
D: -; size: many; J: TRBJ2-1; V: TRBV29-1; CDR3: CSVDAGNSVNEQFF; DNA: TGCAGCGTTGATGCGGGGAACTCTGTCAATGAGCAGTTCTTC
D: -; size: many; J: TRBJ2-2; V: TRBV5-1; CDR3: CASSLAGGPNTGELFF; DNA: TGCGCCAGCAGCTTGGCTGGGGGACCAAACACCGGGGAGCTGTTTTTT
D: TRBD1; size: many; J: TRBJ2-1; V: TRBV5-1; CDR3: CASSKWTGRHEQFF; DNA: TGCGCCAGCAGCAAGTGGACAGGGCGCCATGAGCAGTTCTTC
D: -; size: -; J: TRBJ2-3; V: TRBV5-1; CDR3: CASSFIGTCGSSTDTQYF; DNA: TGCGCCAGCAGCTTCATCGGGACTTGCGGCTCTAGCACAGATACGCAGTATTTT
D: TRBD1; size: -; J: TRBJ2-3; V: TRBV7-3; CDR3: CASSGTGGADTQYF; DNA: TGTGCCAGCAGCGGGACAGGGGGCGCAGATACGCAGTATTTT
D: -; size: few; J: TRBJ2-1; V: TRBV5-1; CDR3: CASSFSVKQSSYNEQFF; DNA: TGCGCCAGCAGCTTCAGTGTGAAACAGAGCTCCTACAATGAGCAGTTCTTC
D: -; size: -; J: TRBJ2-5; V: TRBV10-3; CDR3: CAISERLAGGETQYF; DNA: TGTGCCATCAGTGAACGGCTAGCCGGTGGAGAGACCCAGTACTTC
D: -; size: -; J: TRBJ1-3; V: TRBV2; CDR3: CASCGVISGNTIYF; DNA: TGTGCCAGCTGTGGAGTCATCTCTGGAAACACCATATATTTT
D: -; size: few; J: TRBJ1-1; V: TRBV29-1; CDR3: CSVGVGLEAFF; DNA: TGCAGCGTTGGAGTCGGATTAGAAGCTTTCTTT
D: TRBD2; size: -; J: TRBJ2-1; V: TRBV7-2; CDR3: CASSLVGTSGTKEQFF; DNA: TGTGCCAGCAGCTTAGTAGGGACTAGCGGGACAAAAGAGCAGTTCTTC
D: TRBD2; size: few; J: TRBJ2-3; V: TRBV6-1; CDR3: CASTTRAGGGSSGDTQYF; DNA: TGTGCCAGCACGACCAGGGCGGGGGGCGGGAGCTCGGGAGATACGCAGTATTTT
D: -; size: -; J: TRBJ1-1; V: TRBV6-8; CDR3: CASRQLRGTEAFF; DNA: TGTGCCAGCCGACAGCTGAGGGGCACTGAAGCTTTCTTT
D: -; size: -; J: TRBJ1-2; V: TRBV3-1; CDR3: CASSHIGRESGYTF; DNA: TGTGCCAGCAGCCATATTGGACGGGAGTCAGGCTACACCTTC
D: -; size: -; J: TRBJ2-1; V: TRBV12-3/TRBV12-4; CDR3: CASSLPREGVYNEQFF; DNA: TGTGCCAGCAGTTTACCCAGGGAAGGGGTCTACAATGAGCAGTTCTTC